Below are 31 T cell receptor beta chains sequenced from a single sample in a study of blood T cells in healthy people across ages. A second roughly 6 to 11 cycle PCR used barcoded and J-beta primers. TCRdb analysed the 5' RACE reads with MiXCR anew, one entry per CDR3 protein. The table includes over a million distinct CDR3 sequences, more than 40% detected once. Sequencing used blood. These receptors all stem from a woman in her fifties or sixties in good health.

This clonotype was seen more than once but under ten times. The CDR3 region has the DNA TGTGCCATCAACGATCCAGAACTCGGCGAGCAGTACTTC. Residues: CAINDPELGEQYF. J is TRBJ2-5 and V is TRBV10-3; no definite D call. The DNA matches TRBJ2-7 better at its end, which makes the J call doubtful. CDR3 length: 13 residues. The V gene's germline CDR1 is ENHRY and CDR2 SYGVKD.

This clonotype appeared a few times. The V and J genes are TRBV30 and TRBJ2-4, with D hard to call. The J call may be mistaken, given a closer DNA end match to TRBJ2-7. The length of the CDR3 is 11 residues. Germline assignment: CDR1 GTSNPN and CDR2 SVGIG (reference sequence). The DNA of the CDR3 is TGTGCCTGGATGGATTTCCACGAGCAGTACTTC. Translated: CAWMDFHEQYF.

The chain couples TRBV7-3 to TRBJ2-3, with TRBD2 as a possible D gene (7 bases). The germline V and J ends were trimmed by 6 bases and 2 bases, with 15 bases remaining between them. This CDR3 is built from 15 residues. Germline V gene lookup returns CDR1 SGHTA and CDR2 FQGTGA. The chain's CDR3 is CASSRGGADTDTQYF. The CDR3 nucleotides are TGTGCCAGCAGTAGGGGGGGCGCCGACACAGATACGCAGTATTTT.

Only a few counts were recorded for this clonotype. The V call is TRBV18, the J call TRBJ2-4; perhaps TRBD2 as D (6 bases). The J call may be incorrect, as the DNA end agrees better with TRBJ2-7. The CDR3 consists of 14 residues. CDR1 and CDR2 from the germline V gene are KGHSH and LQKENI. The CDR3 here is CASSPAGTFYEQYF. The DNA of the CDR3 is TGTGCCAGCTCCCCGGCCGGGACTTTCTACGAGCAGTACTTC.

The chain uses TRBV5-4 and TRBJ2-1; TRBD1 matches at 9 bases. Losses at the gene ends were 0 bases for V and 7 bases for J; bases not matched to a gene: 11. The CDR3 spans 17 residues. Germline lookup yields CDR1 SGHNT and CDR2 YYREEE (reference sequence). The CDR3 DNA is TGTGCCAGCAGCTTGGCCCTCGGGACAGGGTTTGGGAATGAGCAGTTCTTC. Protein product: CASSLALGTGFGNEQFF.

Only a few counts were recorded for this clonotype. The rearrangement joins TRBV20-1 to TRBJ2-5; 7 positions match TRBD2. With V trimmed by 0 bases and J by 3 bases, 4 bases remained unmatched. Germline lookup yields CDR1 DFQATT and CDR2 SNEGSKA (reference sequence). The CDR3 covers 14 residues. DNA of the CDR3: TGCAGTGCTAGAGAGGGCGGGAGCAAAGAGACCCAGTACTTC. Encoded protein: CSAREGGSKETQYF.

This clonotype showed up just a few times. V usage is TRBV20-1 and J usage is TRBJ2-5; D is uncertain. Germline CDR1 reads DFQATT; CDR2 reads SNEGSKA (reference sequence). The CDR3 sequence is 10 residues long. Trimming cost V 6 bases and J 4 bases, with 6 bases left between them. DNA of the CDR3: TGCAGTGCGCAGACAGAGACCCAGTACTTC. The encoded protein is CSAQTETQYF.

This clonotype was seen a few times. The chain recombines TRBV5-1 with TRBJ2-4; D may match TRBD1 or TRBD2 (5 bases each). Germline values: CDR1 SGHRS, CDR2 YFSETQ. Trimming pared 1 base from V and 13 bases from J, leaving 15 bases between. CDR3 length: 13 residues. CDR3 nucleotides: TGCGCCAGCAGCTTGACAGGCTCATGGGAGCAGTACTTC. Translating gives CASSLTGSWEQYF.

This clonotype was counted only a few times. The chain couples TRBV12-3 or TRBV12-4 to TRBJ2-4; possible D gene TRBD2, 6 bases. This CDR3 contains 17 residues. Trimming stripped 3 bases from V and 0 bases from J, with 15 bases between. Here the CDR3 reads CASSFNMGGLAKNIQYF. The CDR3 nucleotides read TGTGCCAGCAGTTTCAATATGGGAGGCTTAGCCAAAAACATTCAGTACTTC.

The table lists this clonotype with many counts. The chain carries TRBV7-6 and TRBJ2-4; D perhaps matches TRBD2 (5 bases). The length of the CDR3 is 16 residues. Trimming took 4 bases from V and 0 from J, leaving 13 bases between them. Germline loops: CDR1 SGHVS, CDR2 FNYEAQ. The CDR3 region is CASSSDRLLAKNIQYF. Written as DNA, the CDR3 is TGTGCCAGCAGCTCTGACCGACTATTAGCCAAAAACATTCAGTACTTC.

This clonotype was detected only a few times. The chain links TRBV27 to TRBJ1-2, with 10 bases matching TRBD1. Trimming took 3 bases from V and 0 from J; bases not matched to a gene: 4. The germline V gene encodes CDR1 MNHEY and CDR2 SMNVEV (reference sequence). The CDR3 totals 16 residues. The CDR3 loop reads CASSFDRGLSNYGYTF. The CDR3 nucleotides read TGTGCCAGCAGTTTCGACAGGGGGCTCTCTAACTATGGCTACACCTTC.

This clonotype occurred a few times. This chain uses TRBV20-1 with TRBJ2-5; 10 nucleotides match TRBD1. V lost 1 base to trimming and J lost 6 bases; unmatched junction nucleotides: 8. CDR3 length equals 15 residues. Germline V gene lookup returns CDR1 DFQATT and CDR2 SNEGSKA (reference sequence). In DNA form, the CDR3 reads TGCAGTGCTAGAGCGGGGACAGGGGCGGGGAAGACCCAGTACTTC. Translated, it gives CSARAGTGAGKTQYF.

A few counts support this clonotype. The rearrangement joins TRBV3-1 to TRBJ2-3; 10 nucleotides agree with TRBD2. With 0 bases clipped from V and 0 bases from J, the junction kept 0 bases outside the gene matches. The CDR3 runs 16 residues. CDR1 is LGHDT, CDR2 YNNKEL, per germline (reference sequence). Here the CDR3 reads CASSQDSGRSTDTQYF. The CDR3 DNA sequence: TGTGCCAGCAGCCAAGATAGCGGGAGGAGCACAGATACGCAGTATTTT.

The sample holds many counts of this clonotype. V and J are TRBV7-2 and TRBJ2-1; 7 bases map to TRBD2. The J segment lost 2 bases and the V segment lost 0 bases, leaving 1 base of the junction unmatched. The CDR3 has 15 residues. Germline lookup yields CDR1 SGHTA and CDR2 FQGNSA. CDR3 region: CASSLALAAYNEQFF. CDR3 nucleotide sequence: TGTGCCAGCAGCTTAGCTCTAGCGGCCTACAATGAGCAGTTCTTC.

This clonotype appeared a few times. The chain couples TRBV9 to TRBJ2-1, with a possible D match to TRBD2 (6 bases). V lost 0 bases and J lost 2, with 9 bases in between. Looked up from germline, CDR1 is SGDLS and CDR2 is YYNGEE. The CDR3 spans 15 residues. CDR3 amino acids: CASSVGPGAYNEQFF. The CDR3 nucleotides read TGTGCCAGCAGCGTAGGTCCGGGGGCCTACAATGAGCAGTTCTTC.

This clonotype came up a few times. J is TRBJ2-1 and V is TRBV29-1; TRBD2 matches 11 bases. This CDR3 has 14 amino acids. Germline CDR1 and CDR2: SQVTM and ANQGSEA. With 6 bases clipped from V and 4 bases from J, the junction kept 5 bases outside the gene matches. The CDR3 spells CSVPTSGRYNEQFF. The CDR3, as DNA: TGCAGCGTCCCTACTAGCGGGAGATACAATGAGCAGTTCTTC.

This clonotype occurred a few times. The chain uses TRBV6-1 and TRBJ2-1; D ambiguous. The CDR3 extends over 11 amino acids. CDR1 is MNHNS and CDR2 is SASEGT in the germline V gene. With 1 base removed from V and 12 bases from J, the gap between germline ends came to 7 bases. This CDR3 is CASSEGGRQFF. As DNA, the CDR3 is TGTGCCAGCAGTGAAGGGGGTCGGCAGTTCTTC.

The chain couples TRBV20-1 to TRBJ1-5; a weak D match, TRBD1 (6 bases). The CDR3 has 13 amino acids. Germline V gene data show CDR1 as DFQATT and CDR2 as SNEGSKA (reference sequence). Trimming took 2 bases from V and 4 from J, leaving 9 bases between them. The CDR3 coding sequence is TGCAGTGCTAGACAGGGGTATAATCAGCCCCAGCATTTT. Encoded protein: CSARQGYNQPQHF.

The rearrangement joins TRBV29-1 to TRBJ1-2; TRBD1 agrees at 12 bases. J gave up 7 bases and V 0 bases, and 9 bases lay outside the gene matches. Germline V gene sequence: CDR1 SQVTM, CDR2 ANQGSEA. This CDR3 has 16 amino acids. In DNA form, the CDR3 reads TGCAGCGTTGAAGACCGGGACAGGGGGCGCGTTACTGGCTACACCTTC. Residues: CSVEDRDRGRVTGYTF. Looking up the rest from reference TRBV29-1 and TRBJ1-2 gives the full variable domain: SAVISQKPSRDICQRGTSLTIQCQVDSQVTMMFWYRQQPGQSLTLIATANQGSEATYESGFVIDKFPISRPNLTFSTLTVSNMSPEDSSIYLCSVEDRDRGRVTGYTFGSGTRLTVV.

The sample holds a few counts of this clonotype. The rearrangement uses TRBV12-3 or TRBV12-4 and TRBJ1-4; a weak D match, TRBD1 (5 bases). Trimming removed 5 bases from V and 8 bases from J, with 21 bases in between. CDR3 length equals 16 residues. In nucleotides, the CDR3 is TGTGCCAGCAGTGTATACCTTTCGCCCCCAGGGGAAAAACTGTTTTTT. This translates into CASSVYLSPPGEKLFF.

The chain uses TRBV10-3 and TRBJ2-7; D perhaps matches TRBD2 (6 bases). V was pared by 2 bases and J by 0 bases, with 14 bases between. CDR3 length equals 16 residues. Germline CDR1 is ENHRY and CDR2 is SYGVKD. The CDR3 spells CAISEVGGSSSYEQYF. The CDR3 bases are TGTGCCATCAGTGAGGTTGGAGGGTCGAGCTCCTACGAGCAGTACTTC.

This clonotype was picked up a small number of times. This chain links TRBV20-1 with TRBJ1-5; no definite D call. In germline, CDR1 is DFQATT, CDR2 SNEGSKA (reference sequence). The CDR3 is made up of 13 amino acids. V lost 2 bases and J 4 bases, leaving 9 bases between the germline ends. CDR3 residues: CSARPRINQPQHF. CDR3 nucleotides: TGCAGTGCTAGACCCAGGATTAATCAGCCCCAGCATTTT.

This clonotype was counted between two and nine times. The chain carries TRBV20-1 and TRBJ2-3, with D possibly TRBD2 on 5 matching bases. Trimming removed 1 base at V and 6 bases at J, with 14 bases between. There are 14 residues in the CDR3. The V gene's germline CDR1 is DFQATT and CDR2 SNEGSKA (reference sequence). This CDR3 reads CSARGPRTVDTQYF. DNA for the CDR3: TGCAGTGCTAGAGGACCCAGGACTGTTGATACGCAGTATTTT.

This clonotype was seen only a few times. J is TRBJ1-2 and V is TRBV6-2 or TRBV6-3, with D uncertain. V was shortened by 4 bases and J by 8 bases, with 11 bases between the two germline ends. CDR1 is MNHEY and CDR2 is SVGEGT in the germline V gene. CDR3 size: 12 residues. As DNA, the CDR3 is TGTGCCAGCAGTTCCGAGACCAGGGGCTACACCTTC. It codes for CASSSETRGYTF.

The genes are TRBV21-1 and TRBJ1-6; no check of the table's D call, TRBD1, against the DNA was made. TRBV21-1 is termed a pseudogene. The CDR3 contains 15 residues. The CDR3 region is CASRRDRHHNSPLHF. CDR3 nucleotide sequence: TGTGCCAGCAGACGGGACAGGCATCATAATTCACCCCTCCACTTT.

This clonotype was detected a few times. The chain has TRBV28 and TRBJ2-1; D possibly corresponds to TRBD2 (5 bases). Germline V gene data show CDR1 as MDHEN and CDR2 as SYDVKM. With 2 bases removed from V and 12 bases from J, the gap between germline ends came to 14 bases. This CDR3 contains 13 residues. The CDR3 here is CASSLGRQGGQFF. The DNA for the CDR3 is TGTGCCAGCAGTTTAGGGAGACAAGGTGGGCAGTTCTTC.

This clonotype came up a few times. The J gene is TRBJ1-2, the V gene TRBV4-2, with 8 nucleotides matching TRBD1. This CDR3 contains 16 residues. Per germline, CDR1 LGHNA and CDR2 YNFKEQ. J gave up 4 bases and V 0 bases, and 7 bases lay outside the gene matches. CDR3: CASSQDRSGGIYGYTF. The DNA for the CDR3 is TGTGCCAGCAGCCAAGATCGGTCAGGGGGCATCTATGGCTACACCTTC.

This clonotype was counted once. V and J are TRBV28 and TRBJ2-7, with 9 bases matching TRBD1. There are 15 residues in the CDR3. V lost 4 bases and J lost 5; bases outside the gene matches: 9. The V gene's germline CDR1 is MDHEN and CDR2 SYDVKM. CDR3 sequence: CASSSQTGGLNEQYF. The CDR3 DNA sequence: TGTGCCAGCAGTTCCCAGACAGGGGGATTGAACGAGCAGTACTTC.

This clonotype was counted a few times. The chain uses TRBV5-1 and TRBJ2-1; 9 bases are a match to TRBD2. J lost 12 bases, V lost 0 bases, and 10 bases had no gene match. CDR1 is SGHRS and CDR2 is YFSETQ in the germline V gene. This CDR3 has 15 amino acids. CDR3: CASSLDGRPSGMQFF. CDR3 bases: TGCGCCAGCAGCTTGGATGGTCGGCCTAGCGGGATGCAGTTCTTC.

There are a few counts of this clonotype. The chain is built from TRBV12-3 or TRBV12-4 and TRBJ2-4; D gene uncertain. The J call may be faulty, since TRBJ2-7 better matches the DNA end. This CDR3 has 13 amino acids. The CDR3 is CASSLFKDYEQYF. The CDR3 nucleotides are TGTGCCAGCAGTTTATTTAAGGACTACGAGCAGTACTTC.

The J gene is TRBJ2-1, the V gene TRBV9, with D perhaps assigned TRBD1 or TRBD2 (5 bases each). From germline, CDR1 is SGDLS and CDR2 YYNGEE. V was shortened by 4 bases and J by 5 bases, with 10 bases between the two germline ends. The CDR3 sequence is 13 residues long. Here the CDR3 reads CASSRDANNEQFF. In DNA form, the CDR3 reads TGTGCCAGCAGCCGGGACGCCAACAATGAGCAGTTCTTC.